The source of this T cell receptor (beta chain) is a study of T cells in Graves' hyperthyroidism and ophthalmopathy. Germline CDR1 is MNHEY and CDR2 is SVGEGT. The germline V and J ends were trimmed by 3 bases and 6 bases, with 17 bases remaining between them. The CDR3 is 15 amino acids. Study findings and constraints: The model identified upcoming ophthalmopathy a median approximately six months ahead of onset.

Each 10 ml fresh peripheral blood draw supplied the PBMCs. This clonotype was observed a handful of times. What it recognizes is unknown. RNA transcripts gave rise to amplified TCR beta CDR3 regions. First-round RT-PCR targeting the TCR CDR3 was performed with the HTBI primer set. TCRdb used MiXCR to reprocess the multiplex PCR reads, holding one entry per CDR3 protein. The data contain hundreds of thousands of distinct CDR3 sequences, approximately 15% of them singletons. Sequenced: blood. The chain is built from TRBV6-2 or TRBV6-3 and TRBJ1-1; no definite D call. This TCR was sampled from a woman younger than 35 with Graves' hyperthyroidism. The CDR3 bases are TGTGCCAGCAGTTATGAGGGCGGAGGAGGATCTGAAGCTTTCTTT. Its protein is CASSYEGGGGSEAFF.